The 12 T cell receptor beta chains below were found in one sample sequenced in a study of blood T cell repertoires in COVID-19. Libraries were prepared by immunoSEQ multiplex PCR; TCRdb keeps only in-frame clonotypes and omits some of them. This table holds about 240,000 clones, approximately 78% found once. The sequenced material came from peripheral blood. The receptors stem from an older woman with active or convalescent COVID-19.

The chain recombines TRBV7-9 with TRBJ2-7; 9 positions match TRBD2. Germline V lookup: CDR1 SEHNR, CDR2 FQNEAQ (reference sequence). The CDR3 is 16 amino acids. With V trimmed by 5 bases and J by 7 bases, 15 bases remained unmatched. In nucleotides, the CDR3 is TGTGCCAGCAGCCCGCGGGGGGTAGCGGGGGCTGGGGAGCAGTACTTC. It encodes CASSPRGVAGAGEQYF.

V gene TRBV19 combines with J gene TRBJ2-1; TRBD1 agrees at 7 bases. Germline CDR1 and CDR2: LNHDA and SQIVND (reference sequence). V trimming: 5 bases; J trimming: 10 bases; junction bases outside the gene matches: 8. This CDR3 contains 13 residues. CDR3 nucleotides: TGTGCCAGTAGTCGACGGACAGGCCCAGAGCAGTTCTTC. This sequence encodes CASSRRTGPEQFF.

There are a few counts of this clone. CDR3 region: CASSQEVERAYEQYF. The CDR3 bases are TGCGCCAGCAGCCAAGAGGTTGAAAGAGCCTACGAGCAGTACTTC. The chain has TRBV4-3 and TRBJ2-7, with D uncertain. Germline assignment: CDR1 LGHNA and CDR2 YSLEER. The CDR3 has 15 residues. Between the trimmed V and J ends, which lost 0 bases and 2 bases, there was a span of 11 bases.

This chain connects TRBV12-5 to TRBJ2-2; 11 nucleotides agree with TRBD1. Germline CDR1 is LGHNT and CDR2 is FRNRAP. V was pared by 3 bases and J by 4 bases, with 13 bases of the junction left unmatched. The length of the CDR3 is 19 residues. CDR3 sequence (DNA): TGTGCTAGTGGTTTTCTAGCCGGGACAGGGGGGAGAGGCACCGGGGAGCTGTTTTTT. Translated: CASGFLAGTGGRGTGELFF.

V usage is TRBV5-1 and J usage is TRBJ2-1; D not resolved. This CDR3 is 12 amino acids long. V lost 4 bases to trimming and J lost 9 bases, with 11 bases between them. Germline CDR1 SGHRS, CDR2 YFSETQ. Here the CDR3 DNA reads TGCGCCAGCAGCCCTTTCCACGGTGAGCAGTTCTTC. Translation gives CASSPFHGEQFF.

V usage is TRBV5-4 and J usage is TRBJ2-1; D is possibly TRBD2 (5 bases). Trimming removed 0 bases from V and 7 bases from J, with 14 bases in between. The CDR3 has 15 residues. The germline V gene has CDR1 SGHNT and CDR2 YYREEE (reference sequence). CDR3 protein: CASSLGFPGGNEQFF. The CDR3 coding sequence is TGTGCCAGCAGCTTGGGGTTCCCCGGCGGGAATGAGCAGTTCTTC.

The chain recombines TRBV3-1 (or the pseudogene TRBV3-2) with TRBJ2-7; D is perhaps TRBD2 (6 bases). V lost 5 bases, J lost 7 bases, and 15 bases lay in between. CDR3 length: 13 amino acids. Germline V gene sequence: CDR1 LGHDT, CDR2 YNNKEL (reference sequence). This chain's CDR3 is CASSVLGGSEQYF. The CDR3 DNA sequence: TGTGCCAGCAGCGTGTTGGGGGGTAGTGAGCAGTACTTC.

The V call is TRBV6-2 or TRBV6-3, the J call TRBJ1-1; TRBD1 agrees at 8 bases. Germline assignment: CDR1 MNHEY and CDR2 SVGEGT. V lost 5 bases to trimming and J lost 2 bases; unmatched junction nucleotides: 7. This CDR3 spans 15 amino acids. For the CDR3, the DNA is TGTGCCAGCAGTAAACAGGGGGGAGCTAACACTGAAGCTTTCTTT. Protein: CASSKQGGANTEAFF.

The chain links TRBV7-9 to TRBJ2-1; 9 bases agree with TRBD2. From germline, CDR1 is SEHNR and CDR2 FQNEAQ (reference sequence). This CDR3 spans 15 amino acids. V shed 7 bases, J shed 6 bases, and the junction held 10 bases outside the gene matches. DNA of the CDR3: TGTGCCAGCACTCTAACGACTAGCGGCCTCAATGAGCAGTTCTTC. Protein product: CASTLTTSGLNEQFF.

This clone occurred once. This specimen includes other DNA sequences encoding the same CDR3. The chain has TRBV30 and TRBJ1-5, with D maybe TRBD1 (6 bases). CDR3 length: 13 residues. From germline, CDR1 is GTSNPN and CDR2 SVGIG (reference sequence). The V gene lost 2 bases and the J gene lost 5 bases, with 10 bases spanning the gap. The CDR3 region is CAWSFRGDQPQHF. CDR3 in DNA: TGTGCCTGGAGTTTCAGGGGAGATCAGCCCCAGCATTTT.

This clone has only one observation. J is TRBJ1-2 and V is TRBV6-5; 7 bases line up with TRBD1. The CDR3 totals 16 residues. CDR1 is MNHEY, CDR2 SVGAGI, per germline. V gave up 2 bases and J gave up 2 bases; unmatched junction bases: 8. The CDR3 spells CASSYGWQGVNYGYTF. Written as DNA, the CDR3 is TGTGCCAGCAGTTACGGTTGGCAGGGGGTCAACTATGGCTACACCTTC.

This chain links TRBV7-3 with TRBJ2-1, with D perhaps matching TRBD1 (6 bases). CDR1 and CDR2 (germline): SGHTA, FQGTGA. The germline V and J ends were trimmed by 1 base and 8 bases, with 12 bases remaining between them. The CDR3 has 14 residues. The CDR3 nucleotides are TGTGCCAGCAGCTTAAAGGACAGCTTCGATGAGCAGTTCTTC. This sequence encodes CASSLKDSFDEQFF.